Detailed here is one T cell receptor beta chain. In the source study's methods: From reference gene primer amplification, estimates of nucleated cell counts were derived. This table comes from immunoSEQ multiplex PCR, and its TCRdb copy is limited to in-frame clones, with some not included. D and trimming come from the DNA, and the V and J calls and clone size come from that table. The data show about 170,000 clones, about 80% seen once. These data come from a study of blood T cell repertoires in COVID-19. Study-wide context: From the United States, Italy and Spain came samples of acute and convalescent COVID-19.

The participants were between roughly 18 and 100 years old and came from some 23 US areas. Categorization into cohorts depended on clinical history that participants reported. Trimming cost V 5 bases and J 6 bases; bases outside gene matches: 11. The V gene's germline CDR1 is SGHTA and CDR2 FQGTGA. The CDR3 is 16 amino acids. This receptor was identified in a woman in her 70s in a cohort exposed to, infected with or recovered from COVID-19 (not recorded which). The gene calls are TRBV7-3 and TRBJ2-1; TRBD2 aligns across 9 bases. Sequencing was carried out using PBMCs or T cells enriched from blood (not recorded which). CDR3 sequence (DNA): TGTGCCAGCAGCCCCCAGGGAGGCGGGAGGGTCAATGAGCAGTTCTTC. Protein: CASSPQGGGRVNEQFF.